Each of the 9 T cell receptor beta chains below was sequenced from the same sample in a study of cytomegalovirus exposure and HLA in healthy donors. PCR involved 60 Vbeta and 13 Jbeta primers. The data were produced by immunoSEQ multiplex PCR, yet TCRdb's version contains in-frame clones alone and is incomplete. There are about 200,000 clones in the sample; 85% occur only once, and about 2.5% lies in the top ten. Sequencing was performed on PBMCs. These receptors were collected from a woman aged 45-65 years in good health and CMV-seronegative.

This chain uses TRBV7-3 with TRBJ2-1; a possible D gene is TRBD1 (6 bases). The CDR3 length is 15 residues. In germline, CDR1 is SGHTA, CDR2 FQGTGA. V gave up 0 bases and J gave up 8 bases, with 14 bases separating them. The CDR3 here is CASSLTGGRIDEQFF. The CDR3, as DNA: TGTGCCAGCAGCTTAACAGGGGGACGTATCGATGAGCAGTTCTTC.

This chain links TRBV30 with TRBJ2-7; TRBD2 matches 13 bases. V lost 3 bases and J lost 0; bases outside the gene matches: 2. The CDR3 covers 15 residues. Germline V lookup: CDR1 GTSNPN, CDR2 SVGIG (reference sequence). This chain's CDR3 is CAWSRLAGGSYEQYF. DNA for the CDR3: TGTGCCTGGAGCCGACTAGCGGGGGGCTCCTACGAGCAGTACTTC.

The V and J genes are TRBV30 and TRBJ2-1; 12 positions agree with TRBD2. CDR1 GTSNPN and CDR2 SVGIG come from the germline V gene (reference sequence). This CDR3 contains 14 residues. V lost 3 bases and J lost 10; bases outside the gene matches: 7. The DNA of the CDR3 is TGTGCCTGGAGGACTAGCGGGAGAGAAGTAGAGCAGTTCTTC. Translating it yields CAWRTSGREVEQFF.

This chain connects TRBV15 to TRBJ2-7; TRBD2 matches 13 bases. V dropped 4 bases and J dropped 5; count of bases not matched to a gene: 5. This CDR3 spans 15 amino acids. Germline V gives CDR1 LNHNV, CDR2 YYDKDF (reference sequence). The CDR3, as DNA: TGTGCCACCAGCACCTGGACTAGCGGGAGTGACGAGCAGTACTTC. Translated, it gives CATSTWTSGSDEQYF.

This CDR3 is CASSALTGGLPNTEAFF. The CDR3 region has the DNA TGTGCCAGTAGTGCTTTGACAGGGGGACTACCGAACACTGAAGCTTTCTTT. The chain recombines TRBV19 with TRBJ1-1; TRBD1 agrees at 9 bases. CDR1 is LNHDA and CDR2 is SQIVND in the germline V gene (reference sequence). V lost 5 bases to trimming and J lost 1 base; unmatched junction nucleotides: 11. This CDR3 has 17 amino acids.

CDR3 nucleotide sequence: TGCGCCAGCAGTGAGAACCCAGCGGGAGTGAGGAACGAGCAGTACTTC. Translating it yields CASSENPAGVRNEQYF. The chain joins TRBV10-1 to TRBJ2-7, with 8 bases lining up with TRBD2. The CDR3 totals 16 residues. CDR1 and CDR2 (germline): WNHNN, SYGVQD (reference sequence). The V gene end was trimmed by 2 bases and the J gene end by 5 bases; junction bases not matched to a gene: 11.

This chain links TRBV7-6 with TRBJ1-1; D is perhaps TRBD1 (6 bases). From germline, CDR1 is SGHVS and CDR2 FNYEAQ. The CDR3 contains 14 residues. V lost 5 bases to trimming and J lost 1 base, with 11 bases between them. The CDR3 protein is CASSITGTNTEAFF. In DNA form, the CDR3 reads TGTGCCAGCAGCATTACAGGGACGAACACTGAAGCTTTCTTT.

V usage is TRBV5-1 and J usage is TRBJ2-7; TRBD2 is a possible D gene (6 bases). Germline lookup yields CDR1 SGHRS and CDR2 YFSETQ. Trimming stripped 0 bases from V and 6 bases from J, with 10 bases between. The CDR3 has 13 residues. The CDR3 DNA reads as TGCGCCAGCAGCTTGGGAGGGGAGGCCGAGCAGTACTTC. Translated: CASSLGGEAEQYF.

The chain links TRBV27 to TRBJ1-1; maybe TRBD1 (5 bases). Germline V gives CDR1 MNHEY, CDR2 SMNVEV (reference sequence). The CDR3 loop spans 14 amino acids. V lost 5 bases to trimming and J lost 7 bases, with 17 bases between them. The CDR3 protein is CASSPSTGRGEAFF. CDR3 in DNA: TGTGCCAGCAGTCCATCTACGGGGCGGGGTGAAGCTTTCTTT.